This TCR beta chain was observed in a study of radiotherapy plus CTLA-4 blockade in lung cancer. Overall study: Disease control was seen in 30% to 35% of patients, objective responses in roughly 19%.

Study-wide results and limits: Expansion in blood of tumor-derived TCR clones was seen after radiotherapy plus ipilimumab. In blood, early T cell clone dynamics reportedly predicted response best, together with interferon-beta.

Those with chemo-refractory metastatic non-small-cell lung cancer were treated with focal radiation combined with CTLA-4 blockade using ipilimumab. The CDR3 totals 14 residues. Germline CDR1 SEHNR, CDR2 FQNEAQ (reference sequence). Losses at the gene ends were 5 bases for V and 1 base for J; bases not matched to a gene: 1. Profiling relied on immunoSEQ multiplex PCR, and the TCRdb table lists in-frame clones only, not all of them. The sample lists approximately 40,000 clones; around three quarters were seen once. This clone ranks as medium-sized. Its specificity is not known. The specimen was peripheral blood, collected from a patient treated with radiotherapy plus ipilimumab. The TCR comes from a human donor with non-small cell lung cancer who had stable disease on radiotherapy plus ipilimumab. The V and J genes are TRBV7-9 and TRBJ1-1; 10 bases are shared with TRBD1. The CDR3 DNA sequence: TGTGCCAGCAGCGGGACAGGGGCGAACACTGAAGCTTTCTTT. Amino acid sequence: CASSGTGANTEAFF.